The 16 T cell receptor beta chains presented below share a single source sample, sequenced in a study of regulatory T cells in long-lasting Graves disease. Construction of the TCR beta libraries employed iRepertoire HTBI primers in conjunction with Arm-PCR of CDR3 regions. TCRdb re-derived calls from the multiplex PCR reads in MiXCR, one entry per CDR3 protein. The table lists 250,000 or so distinct CDR3 sequences, about 17% of them singletons. Regarding time point: newly diagnosed GD, antithyroid drugs for less than 3 months. Construction of the TCR library relied on RNA isolated from PBMCs. This sample also belongs to another study, concerning T cells in Graves' hyperthyroidism and ophthalmopathy.

The source material was peripheral blood mononuclear cells (PBMCs), sampled at new diagnosis, from a patient treated with antithyroid drugs. The receptors here all came from a woman aged 30 to 39 with Graves disease.

This clonotype was observed at least ten times. The CDR3 coding sequence is TGTGCCAGCAGACCGACACACCCAATAGGCCACACTGAAGCTTTCTTT. As protein: CASRPTHPIGHTEAFF. The chain combines TRBV6-1 with TRBJ1-1, with D unclear. There are 16 residues in the CDR3. Trimming took off 6 bases at V and 3 bases at J, with 20 bases between the two ends. Germline V gene lookup returns CDR1 MNHNS and CDR2 SASEGT.

This clonotype was observed many times. The V and J genes are TRBV20-1 and TRBJ1-1; possible D gene TRBD1, 6 bases. Trimming removed 6 bases at V and 0 bases at J, with 14 bases between. Germline CDR1 and CDR2: DFQATT and SNEGSKA (reference sequence). The CDR3 has 14 residues. The CDR3 sequence is CSARTAGVNTEAFF. Written as DNA, the CDR3 is TGCAGTGCAAGGACAGCCGGCGTGAACACTGAAGCTTTCTTT.

This clonotype was counted many times. V gene TRBV11-2 combines with J gene TRBJ1-2, with 8 bases fitting TRBD1. Germline V gene sequence: CDR1 SGHAT, CDR2 FQNNGV. With 6 bases clipped from V and 4 bases from J, the junction kept 10 bases outside the gene matches. The CDR3 totals 15 residues. The CDR3 loop reads CASSTGQGTFYGYTF. CDR3 bases: TGTGCCAGCAGTACAGGACAGGGAACCTTCTATGGCTACACCTTC. Full variable domain (missing parts from reference TRBV11-2 and TRBJ1-2): EAGVAQSPRYKIIEKRQSVAFWCNPISGHATLYWYQQILGQGPKLLIQFQNNGVVDDSQLPKDRFSAERLKGVDSTLKIQPAKLEDSAVYLCASSTGQGTFYGYTFGSGTRLTVV.

This clonotype was counted many times. This sequence joins TRBV12-3 or TRBV12-4 and TRBJ2-5, with D possibly called TRBD1 or TRBD2 (5 bases each). The ends were cut back, 10 bases at V and 5 bases at J, with 14 bases in the middle. There are 12 residues in the CDR3. CDR3 nucleotide sequence: TGTGCCACCCAAGACAGCGGCGAGACCCAGTACTTC. Amino acids: CATQDSGETQYF.

In its sample, this clonotype was seen many times. This chain joins TRBV5-1 and TRBJ2-7; weak D call: TRBD2 (5 bases). Germline V lookup: CDR1 SGHRS, CDR2 YFSETQ. The CDR3 runs to 15 residues. Trimming took 2 bases from V and 2 from J, leaving 14 bases between them. The CDR3 DNA is TGCGCCAGCAGCTTTGCAAACGGAGGAGCCTACGAGCAGTACTTC. It specifies CASSFANGGAYEQYF.

This clonotype was counted ten times or more. The chain uses TRBV19 and TRBJ2-7, with 9 bases matching TRBD2. There are 14 residues in the CDR3. Germline loops: CDR1 LNHDA, CDR2 SQIVND (reference sequence). With V trimmed by 3 bases and J by 1 base, 1 base remained unmatched. DNA for the CDR3: TGTGCCAGTAGTATTAGCGGGAGTTCCTACGAGCAGTACTTC. Amino acids: CASSISGSSYEQYF.

This clonotype was detected ten times or more. The chain joins TRBV18 to TRBJ1-4; D gene unclear. V lost 8 bases to trimming and J lost 0 bases, with 7 bases between them. Germline CDR1 is KGHSH and CDR2 is LQKENI. CDR3 length: 13 amino acids. The CDR3, as DNA: TGTGCCAGCAGCGGTGCAACTAATGAAAAACTGTTTTTT. This encodes CASSGATNEKLFF.

This clonotype was counted at least ten times. The V gene is TRBV7-2, the J gene TRBJ2-5, with D possibly being TRBD1 or TRBD2 (5 bases each). This CDR3 region has 14 residues. The V gene lost 2 bases and the J gene lost 5 bases, with 12 bases spanning the gap. CDR1 SGHTA and CDR2 FQGNSA come from the germline V gene. The CDR3 DNA reads TGTGCCAGCAGCTTACGGTCATGGGGGGAGACCCAGTACTTC. This encodes CASSLRSWGETQYF.

Many counts were recorded for this clonotype. V is TRBV5-6 and J is TRBJ2-5, with a tentative D call TRBD2 (5 bases). CDR1 and CDR2 from the germline V gene are SGHDT and YYEEEE. This CDR3 is 13 amino acids long. V lost 6 bases, J lost 5 bases, and 14 bases lay in between. The CDR3 DNA sequence: TGTGCCAGCAACCCGGCGGGTCGGGAGACCCAGTACTTC. It codes for CASNPAGRETQYF.

About this clonotype itself: A clone one base away is much larger, so this may be a read error. This chain joins TRBV6-1 and TRBJ2-5; D is possibly TRBD1 or TRBD2 (5 bases each). This CDR3 region has 15 residues. Trimming removed 4 bases at V and 5 bases at J, with 17 bases between. Germline-derived CDR1 and CDR2 are MNHNS and SASEGT. The CDR3 protein is CASSGGALPRETQYF. The DNA of the CDR3 is TGTGCCAGCAGTGGAGGGGCCCTCCCCAGGGAGACCCAGTACTTC.

V is TRBV6-1 and J is TRBJ1-2; the D is unclear. Germline V gene sequence: CDR1 MNHNS, CDR2 SASEGT. V lost 9 bases to trimming and J lost 2 bases, with 10 bases between them. The CDR3 has 12 residues. This CDR3 is CASHVENYGYTF. The CDR3 DNA sequence: TGTGCCAGTCATGTGGAAAACTATGGCTACACCTTC.

This clonotype was counted many times. The chain is built from TRBV7-9 and TRBJ2-3; 11 bases line up with TRBD2. V gave up 4 bases and J gave up 1 base; unmatched junction bases: 13. The CDR3 runs 19 residues. Per the germline V gene, CDR1 is SEHNR and CDR2 is FQNEAQ (reference sequence). Here the CDR3 reads CASSSLTSGGYLGTDTQYF. The CDR3 DNA reads as TGTGCCAGCAGCTCATTAACTAGCGGGGGATATCTTGGCACAGATACGCAGTATTTT.

This clonotype was picked up many times. CDR3 region: CSAPDRDAGELFF. The CDR3 nucleotides read TGCAGTGCTCCGGACAGGGATGCCGGGGAGCTGTTTTTT. The chain links TRBV20-1 to TRBJ2-2; TRBD1 matches at 8 bases. Germline V lookup: CDR1 DFQATT, CDR2 SNEGSKA (reference sequence). This CDR3 contains 13 residues. V trimming: 5 bases; J trimming: 6 bases; junction bases outside the gene matches: 5.

Ten or more counts support this clonotype. The chain combines TRBV6-1 with TRBJ1-5; D is possibly TRBD1 (5 bases). The V gene's germline CDR1 is MNHNS and CDR2 SASEGT. The CDR3 runs to 13 residues. Trimming removed 2 bases from V and 6 bases from J, with 8 bases in between. The CDR3 nucleotides are TGTGCCAGCAGTGAATTAGGGGCTCAGCCCCAGCATTTT. Protein sequence: CASSELGAQPQHF.

The chain joins TRBV7-9 to TRBJ1-1; no firm D call. With 6 bases removed from V and 10 bases from J, the gap between germline ends came to 15 bases. Germline assignment: CDR1 SEHNR and CDR2 FQNEAQ (reference sequence). This CDR3 comprises 12 residues. The CDR3 here is CASSPRTAGAFF. In nucleotides, the CDR3 is TGTGCCAGCAGTCCACGGACCGCGGGAGCTTTCTTT. The whole variable domain, filled in from reference TRBV7-9 and TRBJ1-1, reads DTGVSQNPRHKITKRGQNVTFRCDPISEHNRLYWYRQTLGQGPEFLTYFQNEAQLEKSRLLSDRFSAERPKGSFSTLEIQRTEQGDSAMYLCASSPRTAGAFFGQGTRLTVV.

In this sample, this clonotype turned up many times. The rearrangement uses TRBV27 and TRBJ1-2, with no clear D. Germline V gene lookup returns CDR1 MNHEY and CDR2 SMNVEV (reference sequence). Trimming removed 2 bases at V and 5 bases at J, with 12 bases between. The CDR3 totals 14 residues. The CDR3 nucleotides are TGTGCCAGCAGTTTAGGAGGGTTCGGGTATGGCTACACCTTC. It is translated as CASSLGGFGYGYTF.